The entry below describes one TCR beta chain. Time point in this sample: blood at routine non-recurrence follow-up after resection. The sequenced material consisted of unsorted whole RNA from tumor, nontumor lung or frozen PBMC. The CDR3 length is 14 residues. V trimming: 5 bases; J trimming: 8 bases; junction bases outside the gene matches: 8. TCRdb redid the calling of the 5' RACE reads with MiXCR, one entry per CDR3 protein. This table holds under 150,000 distinct CDR3 sequences, 9% to 15% found once. This specimen comes from a study of spatial heterogeneity in lung cancer. The specimen comprised PBMCs, sampled at follow-up. This clonotype was obtained from a male donor with early-stage non-small cell lung cancer. This chain connects TRBV12-3 or TRBV12-4 to TRBJ2-1; 8 positions match TRBD1. The CDR3 loop is CASSIKTGAHEQFF. The CDR3 DNA is TGTGCCAGCAGTATAAAGACAGGGGCCCATGAGCAGTTCTTC.